This is a list of T cell receptor beta chains from one sample in a study of blood T cell repertoires in COVID-19. The assay was immunoSEQ multiplex PCR, and TCRdb's table has in-frame clones only and misses some. The table records 150,000 or so clones, just over 85% of them present only once. Material for sequencing was peripheral blood. The receptor set was obtained from an older woman with acute or convalescent COVID-19. Both conserved end residues are part of each CDR3. D genes are given only for firm matches. Some rows have no size entry. The others give once, few or many, or a class for an expanded clone.

clone size	J gene	D gene	V gene	CDR3 DNA	CDR3 protein
once	TRBJ2-1	.	TRBV27	TGTGCCAGCAGTCCTACCGGGGGTTTTCGGTTCTTC	CASSPTGGFRFF
.	TRBJ1-2	.	TRBV6-2/TRBV6-3	TGTGCCAGCAGCCTTAGACCTACAGGGAATGGCTACACCTTC	CASSLRPTGNGYTF
.	TRBJ1-5	TRBD1	TRBV2	TGTGCCAGCAGTGGACCGGGACAGGAGCCTAATCGGCCCCAGCATTTT	CASSGPGQEPNRPQHF
.	TRBJ2-3	TRBD2	TRBV30	TGTGCCTGGAGTGTAGCTAGCGGGGGGGCCGGAGATACGCAGTATTTT	CAWSVASGGAGDTQYF
.	TRBJ2-1	.	TRBV28	TGTGCCAGCAGTTCCCTGGGCAGGGGGGTCAATGAGCAGTTCTTC	CASSSLGRGVNEQFF
.	TRBJ1-2	.	TRBV7-9	TGTGCCAGCAGCTCACGAGACCGGGTTGGAGGCTACACCTTC	CASSSRDRVGGYTF
.	TRBJ1-6	.	TRBV28	TGTGCCAGCAGTTTATGGGGCAGGGCAAATAATCCACCCCTCCACTTT	CASSLWGRANNPPLHF
.	TRBJ2-7	.	TRBV11-2	TGTGCCAGCAGCTCCGAGCCAGGGTCCGTTAGCGAGCAGTACTTC	CASSSEPGSVSEQYF
.	TRBJ1-6	.	TRBV4-2	TGTGCCAGCAGCCAAGATACTACGGAGAGCTCCTATAATTCACCCCTCCACTTT	CASSQDTTESSYNSPLHF
.	TRBJ1-5	.	TRBV27	TGTGCCAGCAGTCCCCGGGAGTGGAGCAATCAGCCCCAGCATTTT	CASSPREWSNQPQHF
.	TRBJ2-7	.	TRBV15	TGTGCCACCAGCAGAGATGGTGGGAGTAGCTACGAGCAGTACTTC	CATSRDGGSSYEQYF
.	TRBJ1-6	.	TRBV28	TGTGCCAGCAGCCCACTTAATTCACCCCTCCACTTT	CASSPLNSPLHF
.	TRBJ1-6	TRBD1	TRBV4-1	TGCGCCAGCAGCCAAGATAAAGCCAGGGGGCGGTTCTATAATTCACCCCTCCACTTT	CASSQDKARGRFYNSPLHF
.	TRBJ1-1	TRBD1	TRBV5-4	TGTGCCAGCAGCTTGGATGAGCTAGGACAGGAATGGTCTGAAGCTTTCTTT	CASSLDELGQEWSEAFF
.	TRBJ2-1	TRBD2	TRBV6-2/TRBV6-3	TGTGCCAGCAGTTACGAGGAACGGGGGGGCCGTGACAATGAGCAGTTCTTC	CASSYEERGGRDNEQFF
.	TRBJ1-3	TRBD1	TRBV19	TGTGCCAGTACCCTACAGGGGGCCTCTGGAAACACCATATATTTT	CASTLQGASGNTIYF
.	TRBJ2-1	TRBD2	TRBV18	TGTGCCAGCTCACCCGAGGGACTAGCGGGGGGTAATGAGCAGTTCTTC	CASSPEGLAGGNEQFF
.	TRBJ2-7	.	TRBV2	TGTGCCAGCAGTGGGCCGCAAGGAGCCTTGGGCGAGCAGTACTTC	CASSGPQGALGEQYF
.	TRBJ1-1	TRBD1	TRBV5-4	TGTGCCAGCAGCTTGACCGGGACAGGTGGTCTAGCCACTGAAGCTTTCTTT	CASSLTGTGGLATEAFF
.	TRBJ2-1	TRBD2	TRBV19	TGTGCCAGTAGTATAGATCCGGGCACCGGGACTAGCGGAAATGAGCAGTTCTTC	CASSIDPGTGTSGNEQFF
.	TRBJ2-7	.	TRBV12-3/TRBV12-4	TGTGCCAGAGGGGAACAGGGCCCCTACGAGCAGTACTTC	CARGEQGPYEQYF
.	TRBJ1-2	.	TRBV24-1	TGTGCCACCAGTGATGAGCGTGGGGGGACCTATGGCTACACCTTC	CATSDERGGTYGYTF
.	TRBJ1-1	.	TRBV3-1/TRBV3-2	TGTGCCAGCAGCCCTTGGACTTGGAAGGCAGTAGGAGCTGAAGCTTTCTTT	CASSPWTWKAVGAEAFF
.	TRBJ1-5	.	TRBV12-3/TRBV12-4	TGTGCCAGCAGGGATACAGGTGGTCAGCCCCAGCATTTT	CASRDTGGQPQHF
.	TRBJ1-4	.	TRBV6-6	TGTGCCAGCAGCGCTAAGGCAGGCCCTGGAAAACTGTTTTTT	CASSAKAGPGKLFF